The 21 T cell receptor beta chains below were found in one sample sequenced in a study of blood T cell repertoires in COVID-19. Clones were sequenced by immunoSEQ multiplex PCR, and TCRdb holds only the in-frame ones, with some missing. The sample holds around 260,000 clones; approximately 85% are singletons and the top ten take more than 10%. The specimen was peripheral blood. The receptors originated from a human donor in a cohort sampled during active COVID-19.

The chain joins TRBV7-6 to TRBJ2-5; 8 bases fit TRBD2. The CDR3 covers 17 residues. In germline, CDR1 is SGHVS, CDR2 FNYEAQ. With 6 bases clipped from V and 3 bases from J, the junction kept 15 bases outside the gene matches. CDR3 amino acids: CASSSAGRARDKETQYF. Written as DNA, the CDR3 is TGTGCCAGCAGTTCGGCCGGGAGGGCGAGGGATAAAGAGACCCAGTACTTC.

V gene TRBV11-2 combines with J gene TRBJ2-3, with 7 bases that match TRBD2. With V trimmed by 6 bases and J by 6 bases, 12 bases remained unmatched. This CDR3 spans 15 amino acids. CDR1 and CDR2 (germline): SGHAT, FQNNGV. The CDR3 spells CASSPRGYLGDTQYF. CDR3 in DNA: TGTGCCAGCAGTCCGCGGGGGTACCTAGGCGATACGCAGTATTTT.

The CDR3 spells CASSQWTGPNSPLHF. CDR3 DNA sequence: TGTGCCAGCAGCCAATGGACAGGTCCTAATTCACCCCTCCACTTT. This sequence joins TRBV16 and TRBJ1-6; 7 bases are shared with TRBD1. Per germline, CDR1 KGHSY and CDR2 FQNENV. The CDR3 has 15 residues. The J segment lost 6 bases and the V segment lost 1 base, leaving 3 bases of the junction unmatched.

The chain uses TRBV21-1 and TRBJ2-7; the table gives TRBD1 as D, unverified against the DNA. TRBV21-1 is noted as a pseudogene. The CDR3 runs to 13 residues. The CDR3 spells CASSIRGYYEQYF. CDR3 sequence (DNA): TGTGCCAGCAGCATCAGGGGCTACTACGAGCAGTACTTC.

This rearrangement joins TRBV18 to TRBJ2-6; TRBD1 aligns across 7 bases. Germline assignment: CDR1 KGHSH and CDR2 LQKENI. The junction had 6 bases not matched to a gene; V was cut back by 5 bases and J by 2 bases. The CDR3 totals 16 residues. The CDR3 here is CASSVGQSPGANVLTF. CDR3 DNA: TGTGCCAGCTCAGTGGGACAGTCGCCTGGGGCCAACGTCCTGACTTTC.

This sequence joins TRBV6-5 and TRBJ2-1; TRBD1 matches 9 bases. The CDR3 length is 15 residues. From germline, CDR1 is MNHEY and CDR2 SVGAGI. V was clipped by 2 bases and J by 7 bases; unmatched bases: 6. CDR3 bases: TGTGCCAGCAGTTACGAGGGGACAGGGTGGAATGAGCAGTTCTTC. It is translated as CASSYEGTGWNEQFF.

This clone has only a few counts. The chain has TRBV6-5 and TRBJ1-2; the D is unclear. The CDR3 loop spans 13 amino acids. Germline V gene data show CDR1 as MNHEY and CDR2 as SVGAGI. V dropped 4 bases and J dropped 6 bases, with 12 bases sitting between them. CDR3 bases: TGTGCCAGCAGTTCGGGTTCATTGCATGGCTACACCTTC. Protein sequence: CASSSGSLHGYTF.

This clone was seen only a few times. V and J are TRBV29-1 and TRBJ1-2; 11 bases are shared with TRBD1. Per germline, CDR1 SQVTM and CDR2 ANQGSEA. The CDR3 contains 13 residues. V was clipped by 5 bases and J by 6 bases; unmatched bases: 5. For the CDR3, the DNA is TGCAGCGTTACGGACAGGGGGCCGAATGGCTACACCTTC. It encodes CSVTDRGPNGYTF.

This chain joins TRBV10-3 and TRBJ2-3, with TRBD2 matching over 8 bases. The junction had 11 bases not matched to a gene; V was cut back by 6 bases and J by 9 bases. The V gene's germline CDR1 is ENHRY and CDR2 SYGVKD. The CDR3 contains 14 residues. The CDR3 loop is CAIRDPLSGSTQYF. CDR3 in DNA: TGTGCCATCAGGGATCCCCTAAGCGGGAGCACGCAGTATTTT.

The chain carries TRBV3-1 (or the pseudogene TRBV3-2) and TRBJ2-7, with 14 nucleotides matching TRBD2. The CDR3 consists of 15 residues. Germline assignment: CDR1 LGHDT and CDR2 YNNKEL (reference sequence). The trim removed 4 bases at V and 3 bases at J, leaving 2 bases unmatched. This CDR3 is CASSLGTSGGYEQYF. The CDR3 nucleotides are TGTGCCAGCAGCCTCGGGACTAGCGGGGGCTACGAGCAGTACTTC.

The chain uses TRBV7-6 and TRBJ2-1; TRBD2 matches at 9 bases. This CDR3 comprises 18 residues. Germline V CDR1 and CDR2: SGHVS, FNYEAQ. The trim removed 2 bases at V and 5 bases at J, leaving 13 bases unmatched. CDR3 DNA sequence: TGTGCCAGCAGCTTATCAGGCTTTAGCGGGAGATGGAACAATGAGCAGTTCTTC. This sequence encodes CASSLSGFSGRWNNEQFF.

The rearrangement links TRBV7-6 to TRBJ2-2; weak D call: TRBD2 (6 bases). This CDR3 spans 15 amino acids. Germline CDR1 reads SGHVS; CDR2 reads FNYEAQ. Trimming removed 4 bases at V and 5 bases at J, with 14 bases between. The DNA of the CDR3 is TGTGCCAGCAGCTCCTCCAGGGCGGGGACCGGGGAGCTGTTTTTT. Translating gives CASSSSRAGTGELFF.

The chain employs TRBV2 and TRBJ1-5; D not resolved. This CDR3 has 16 amino acids. Trimming left V 11 bases short and J 0 bases short, with 20 bases between. Germline V gives CDR1 SNHLY, CDR2 FYNNEI. CDR3 DNA sequence: TGTGCCGGACTCGGGAGTCGGCGAGTTAGCAATCAGCCCCAGCATTTT. Amino acid sequence: CAGLGSRRVSNQPQHF.

V usage is TRBV28 and J usage is TRBJ2-2; 13 nucleotides match TRBD2. CDR3 length: 16 residues. Germline V gives CDR1 MDHEN, CDR2 SYDVKM. Trimming removed 5 bases from V and 7 bases from J; junction bases left unmatched: 7. The CDR3 loop is CASSRTSGRRGGELFF. CDR3 coding DNA: TGTGCCAGCAGTAGGACTAGCGGGAGACGCGGCGGGGAGCTGTTTTTT. Together with reference TRBV28 and TRBJ2-2, the CDR3 gives the full variable domain: DVKVTQSSRYLVKRTGEKVFLECVQDMDHENMFWYRQDPGLGLRLIYFSYDVKMKEKGDIPEGYSVSREKKERFSLILESASTNQTSMYLCASSRTSGRRGGELFFGEGSRLTVL.

The J gene is TRBJ1-1, the V gene TRBV28; D gene uncertain. Trimming pared 8 bases from V and 4 bases from J, leaving 14 bases between. Per germline, CDR1 MDHEN and CDR2 SYDVKM. The CDR3 extends over 13 amino acids. The chain's CDR3 is CASSVGGGTEAFF. CDR3 bases: TGTGCCAGCTCGGTCGGAGGTGGCACTGAAGCTTTCTTT.

This chain connects TRBV18 to TRBJ1-5; unclear D gene. The CDR3 covers 14 residues. Germline V CDR1 and CDR2: KGHSH, LQKENI. With 2 bases removed from V and 4 bases from J, the gap between germline ends came to 9 bases. The CDR3 here is CASSPNWSNQPQHF. CDR3 nucleotide sequence: TGTGCCAGCTCACCAAACTGGAGTAATCAGCCCCAGCATTTT.

At least ten counts were recorded for this clone. The J gene is TRBJ1-1, the V gene TRBV6-2 or TRBV6-3; D may be TRBD1 (6 bases). The V end was cut by 5 bases, the J end by 6 bases, with 13 bases between. Germline V lookup: CDR1 MNHEY, CDR2 SVGEGT. CDR3 length equals 13 residues. The CDR3 is CASSTTGLAEAFF. The CDR3 DNA sequence: TGTGCCAGCAGTACAACAGGGCTGGCTGAAGCTTTCTTT.

The CDR3 loop reads CASSQEGGLAGGKTDTQYF. The CDR3 DNA reads as TGTGCCAGCAGCCAAGAAGGGGGGCTAGCGGGAGGGAAGACAGATACGCAGTATTTT. V is TRBV3-1 (or the pseudogene TRBV3-2) and J is TRBJ2-3, with 12 bases aligning to TRBD2. CDR3 length equals 19 residues. Germline trimming cut 0 bases from V and 3 bases from J; bases unmatched to any gene: 10. Looked up from germline, CDR1 is LGHDT and CDR2 is YNNKEL (reference sequence).

V and J are TRBV7-9 and TRBJ2-2; a weak D match, TRBD1 (6 bases). The CDR3 sequence is 16 residues long. CDR1 is SEHNR, CDR2 FQNEAQ, per germline (reference sequence). V was trimmed by 1 base and J by 3 bases, leaving 12 bases between them. In nucleotides, the CDR3 is TGTGCCAGCAGCTTAGGAACAGGGTTTTACACCGGGGAGCTGTTTTTT. It yields the protein CASSLGTGFYTGELFF.

V and J are TRBV19 and TRBJ1-2; D gene uncertain. The ends were cut back, 3 bases at V and 4 bases at J, with 15 bases in the middle. The CDR3 is 15 amino acids. Germline V gene sequence: CDR1 LNHDA, CDR2 SQIVND (reference sequence). CDR3 in amino acids: CASSMGGNWLYGYTF. The CDR3 DNA follows: TGTGCCAGTAGTATGGGAGGTAATTGGCTCTATGGCTACACCTTC.

The chain carries TRBV5-1 and TRBJ2-5, with D tentatively TRBD2 (5 bases). V was shortened by 4 bases and J by 1 base, with 8 bases between the two germline ends. The CDR3 is made up of 13 amino acids. CDR1 SGHRS and CDR2 YFSETQ come from the germline V gene. CDR3 residues: CASSRRTQETQYF. In DNA form, the CDR3 reads TGCGCCAGCAGCAGGAGGACCCAAGAGACCCAGTACTTC.